This T cell receptor beta chain was obtained from a study of T-cell reconstitution after alpha-beta-depleted transplantation in children. A library of TCRbeta sequences, prepared with unique molecular identifiers, was generated. TCRdb itself ran the PCR reads through MiXCR, one entry per CDR3 protein. The table lists about 290,000 distinct CDR3 sequences, roughly a tenth of them singletons. Trimming pared 2 bases from V and 12 bases from J, leaving 13 bases between. This CDR3 comprises 12 residues. CDR1 and CDR2 (germline): LGHDT, YNNKEL (reference sequence). This rearrangement joins TRBV3-1 to TRBJ1-2, with D possibly TRBD1 on 5 matching bases. This TCR was recovered from a boy in the first two years of life with acute myeloid leukemia, due to receive a stem cell transplant. Here the sequenced sample was PBMCs, taken before TCRalphabeta/CD19-depleted stem cell transplant. CDR3 nucleotides: TGTGCCAGCAGCCAAAGGTTGGGGCGGAACACCTTC. This codes for CASSQRLGRNTF. Full variable domain (rest looked up from reference TRBV3-1 and TRBJ1-2): DTAVSQTPKYLVTQMGNDKSIKCEQNLGHDTMYWYKQDSKKFLKIMFSYNNKELIINETVPNRFSPKSPDKAHLNLHINSLELGDSAVYFCASSQRLGRNTFGSGTRLTVV.